This is a list of T cell receptor beta chains from one sample in a study of blood T cell repertoires in COVID-19. Assay used: immunoSEQ multiplex PCR; TCRdb lists only in-frame clones, some missing. Of 200,000 to 250,000 clones listed, roughly 84% are singletons. The sample consisted of peripheral blood. The receptors shown here come from a woman aged 80 or older with acute or convalescent COVID-19. The CDR3 runs from the conserved cysteine through the conserved F or W. The order of the fields is V gene, D gene, J gene, clone size, CDR3 protein, CDR3 DNA. D genes are given only for firm matches. The listing skips clone size in some rows; elsewhere it reads once, few, many or a size class.

V gene: TRBV5-5; D gene: .; J gene: TRBJ1-5; clone size: .; CDR3 protein: CASSTLGGRQPQHF; CDR3 DNA: TGTGCCAGCAGCACCCTGGGGGGTAGGCAGCCCCAGCATTTT
V gene: TRBV7-2; D gene: TRBD2; J gene: TRBJ2-1; clone size: .; CDR3 protein: CASSTGLAGGTDEQFF; CDR3 DNA: TGTGCCAGCAGCACGGGACTAGCGGGGGGGACGGATGAGCAGTTCTTC
V gene: TRBV19; D gene: .; J gene: TRBJ1-5; clone size: once; CDR3 protein: CASSALEARNQPQHF; CDR3 DNA: TGTGCCAGTAGTGCTCTTGAGGCCCGAAATCAGCCCCAGCATTTT
V gene: TRBV6-4; D gene: TRBD1; J gene: TRBJ1-5; clone size: .; CDR3 protein: CASSDGTDNQPQHF; CDR3 DNA: TGTGCCAGCAGTGACGGGACAGACAATCAGCCCCAGCATTTT
V gene: TRBV19; D gene: TRBD2; J gene: TRBJ2-1; clone size: few; CDR3 protein: CASSISGKTSGGYNEQFF; CDR3 DNA: TGTGCCAGTAGTATCTCAGGGAAGACTAGCGGGGGTTACAATGAGCAGTTCTTC
V gene: TRBV12-3/TRBV12-4; D gene: .; J gene: TRBJ1-2; clone size: .; CDR3 protein: CASSYGRAGGYTF; CDR3 DNA: TGTGCCAGCAGCTACGGACGGGCGGGGGGCTACACCTTC
V gene: TRBV5-5; D gene: .; J gene: TRBJ1-3; clone size: .; CDR3 protein: CASSLGQFRGSGNTIYF; CDR3 DNA: TGTGCCAGCAGCTTGGGCCAATTCAGGGGATCTGGAAACACCATATATTTT
V gene: TRBV2; D gene: TRBD1; J gene: TRBJ2-3; clone size: .; CDR3 protein: CASRMGQGGTDTQYF; CDR3 DNA: TGTGCCAGCAGGATGGGACAGGGGGGCACAGATACGCAGTATTTT
V gene: TRBV19; D gene: .; J gene: TRBJ2-5; clone size: .; CDR3 protein: CACRGQGGTQYF; CDR3 DNA: TGTGCCTGCAGAGGGCAGGGGGGGACCCAGTACTTC
V gene: TRBV10-3; D gene: TRBD1; J gene: TRBJ1-4; clone size: .; CDR3 protein: CAISPGQVNEKLFF; CDR3 DNA: TGTGCCATCAGTCCGGGACAGGTTAATGAAAAACTGTTTTTT
V gene: TRBV6-2/TRBV6-3; D gene: TRBD2; J gene: TRBJ2-1; clone size: .; CDR3 protein: CASSPAGITYNEQFF; CDR3 DNA: TGTGCCAGCAGCCCAGCGGGGATTACCTACAATGAGCAGTTCTTC
V gene: TRBV10-3; D gene: .; J gene: TRBJ2-1; clone size: few; CDR3 protein: CAISLIAATYNEQFF; CDR3 DNA: TGTGCCATCAGCCTAATTGCTGCAACCTACAATGAGCAGTTCTTC
V gene: TRBV19; D gene: TRBD1; J gene: TRBJ2-2; clone size: .; CDR3 protein: CASSQGQTNTGELFF; CDR3 DNA: TGTGCCAGTAGTCAGGGACAGACGAACACCGGGGAGCTGTTTTTT
V gene: TRBV2; D gene: .; J gene: TRBJ1-3; clone size: .; CDR3 protein: CASDRPLGNTIYF; CDR3 DNA: TGTGCCAGCGACAGGCCGCTCGGAAACACCATATATTTT
V gene: TRBV29-1; D gene: .; J gene: TRBJ2-7; clone size: .; CDR3 protein: CSVERGSGSYEQYF; CDR3 DNA: TGCAGCGTTGAAAGGGGTAGCGGTTCCTACGAGCAGTACTTC
V gene: TRBV19; D gene: .; J gene: TRBJ1-5; clone size: few; CDR3 protein: CASTYPGNQPQHF; CDR3 DNA: TGTGCCAGTACTTACCCGGGAAATCAGCCCCAGCATTTT
V gene: TRBV3-1/TRBV3-2; D gene: .; J gene: TRBJ1-2; clone size: .; CDR3 protein: CASSTRDTYYGYTF; CDR3 DNA: TGTGCCAGCAGCACCCGGGACACCTACTATGGCTACACCTTC
V gene: TRBV5-6; D gene: .; J gene: TRBJ1-4; clone size: .; CDR3 protein: CASSLVGTNEKLFF; CDR3 DNA: TGTGCCAGCAGCTTGGTTGGCACTAATGAAAAACTGTTTTTT
V gene: TRBV12-1; D gene: .; J gene: TRBJ2-7; clone size: .; CDR3 protein: CASSRLAGLSYEQYF; CDR3 DNA: TGTGCCAGCAGCCGACTAGCGGGGCTCTCCTACGAGCAGTACTTC
V gene: TRBV4-3; D gene: .; J gene: TRBJ2-2; clone size: .; CDR3 protein: CASSQEPGHTNTGELFF; CDR3 DNA: TGCGCCAGCAGCCAAGAACCAGGACACACGAACACCGGGGAGCTGTTTTTT
V gene: TRBV7-6; D gene: .; J gene: TRBJ1-1; clone size: few; CDR3 protein: CASSLGQNTEAFF; CDR3 DNA: TGTGCCAGCAGCTTGGGACAGAACACTGAAGCTTTCTTT
V gene: TRBV19; D gene: .; J gene: TRBJ1-3; clone size: .; CDR3 protein: CASTHMRNTIYF; CDR3 DNA: TGTGCCAGTACTCATATGCGGAACACCATATATTTT
V gene: TRBV5-5; D gene: .; J gene: TRBJ1-1; clone size: few; CDR3 protein: CASSLPRSGSGNTEAFF; CDR3 DNA: TGTGCCAGCAGCTTGCCCCGTTCAGGGTCGGGGAACACTGAAGCTTTCTTT
V gene: TRBV19; D gene: .; J gene: TRBJ1-6; clone size: .; CDR3 protein: CASNESQGPLHF; CDR3 DNA: TGTGCCAGTAATGAGAGCCAGGGGCCCCTCCACTTT